One sample yielded the 22 T cell receptor beta chains listed below, sequenced in a study of blood T cells in healthy people across ages. The second PCR ran about 6 to 11 cycles with a sample-barcoded 5' primer and J-beta primers. Via MiXCR, TCRdb re-called the 5' RACE reads, giving one row per CDR3 protein. Seen here are some 750,000 distinct CDR3 sequences, 22% observed once, and the top ten hold around a fifth. The sample taken for sequencing was blood. The receptors were gathered from a man in his 70s in good health.

The J gene is TRBJ2-5, the V gene TRBV18, with 8 positions matching TRBD1. The DNA end lines up better with TRBJ2-7; the J call may be wrong. CDR3 length equals 13 residues. The germline V gene encodes CDR1 KGHSH and CDR2 LQKENI. The CDR3 is CASSPGQANEQYF. In DNA form, the CDR3 reads TGTGCCAGCTCACCGGGACAGGCGAACGAGCAGTACTTC.

The table lists this clonotype with a few counts. The chain employs TRBV6-6 and TRBJ1-2; D is undetermined. The CDR3 covers 12 residues. Trimming removed 5 bases at V and 8 bases at J, with 12 bases between. The germline V gene has CDR1 MNHNY and CDR2 SVGAGI (reference sequence). The CDR3 loop reads CASSTGLSGYTF. The CDR3 nucleotides read TGTGCCAGCAGTACGGGTCTCAGCGGCTACACCTTC.

The CDR3 protein is CSASSGGRDTQYF. In nucleotides, the CDR3 is TGCAGTGCTAGTAGCGGGGGTAGAGATACGCAGTATTTT. The chain carries TRBV20-1 and TRBJ2-3, with 9 nucleotides matching TRBD2. V gave up 3 bases and J gave up 5 bases; unmatched junction bases: 3. The length of the CDR3 is 13 residues. The V gene's germline CDR1 is DFQATT and CDR2 SNEGSKA (reference sequence).

The chain couples TRBV24-1 to TRBJ2-3, with TRBD2 matching over 8 bases. The germline V gene encodes CDR1 KGHDR and CDR2 SFDVKD. The CDR3 spans 13 residues. The V gene end was trimmed by 9 bases and the J gene end by 4 bases; junction bases not matched to a gene: 5. The CDR3 DNA reads as TGTGCCACCGGCGCGGGGGGCGCAGATACGCAGTATTTT. As protein: CATGAGGADTQYF.

Details on this clonotype: A junction boundary mismatches the germline segment, possibly from a read error. V and J are TRBV6-5 and TRBJ1-4; 8 nucleotides line up with TRBD1. The CDR3 extends over 14 amino acids. From germline, CDR1 is MNHEY and CDR2 SVGAGI. The CDR3 nucleotides read TGTGCCAGCAGCCGGACAGGGTGGGATGAAAAACTGCTTTTT. This codes for CASSRTGWDEKLLF.

This clonotype occurred a few times. The chain links TRBV2 to TRBJ1-5; 12 nucleotides match TRBD1. Germline trimming cut 7 bases from V and 7 bases from J; bases unmatched to any gene: 5. Germline CDR1 and CDR2: SNHLY and FYNNEI. The CDR3 covers 14 residues. CDR3 loop: CASIRDRGQQPQHF. CDR3 coding DNA: TGTGCCAGCATCCGGGACAGGGGGCAGCAGCCCCAGCATTTT.

This clonotype was seen more than once but under ten times. The gene calls are TRBV12-3 or TRBV12-4 and TRBJ1-4; D unresolved. This CDR3 region has 12 residues. V was clipped by 2 bases and J by 7 bases, with 5 bases between them. CDR3 loop: CASSLKVEKLFF. CDR3 coding DNA: TGTGCCAGCAGTTTAAAGGTTGAAAAACTGTTTTTT.

This clonotype was seen a few times. The V gene is TRBV7-2, the J gene TRBJ2-1; D possibly uses TRBD1 or TRBD2 (5 bases each). The CDR3 covers 15 residues. In germline, CDR1 is SGHTA, CDR2 FQGNSA. Trimming took off 8 bases at V and 0 bases at J, with 14 bases between the two ends. CDR3 sequence (DNA): TGTGCCAGCCTAGGGGTCCGGGGCTCCTACAATGAGCAGTTCTTC. Translation: CASLGVRGSYNEQFF.

The chain has TRBV13 and TRBJ2-5, with a weak D call TRBD1 (5 bases). Trimming stripped 6 bases from V and 13 bases from J, with 24 bases between. The germline V gene has CDR1 PRHDT and CDR2 FYEKMQ (reference sequence). The CDR3 extends over 14 amino acids. The CDR3 loop is CASSLMAGRGERYF. The CDR3 coding sequence is TGTGCCAGCAGTCTGATGGCAGGGCGCGGCGAGCGGTACTTC.

J is TRBJ2-1 and V is TRBV29-1; TRBD1 matches 9 bases. From germline, CDR1 is SQVTM and CDR2 ANQGSEA. The V and J ends lost 4 bases and 8 bases, in that order; junction bases with no gene match: 6. There are 13 residues in the CDR3. This chain's CDR3 is CSVGTGGEYEQFF. CDR3 sequence (DNA): TGCAGCGTTGGAACAGGGGGCGAGTATGAGCAGTTCTTC.

This chain links TRBV11-2 with TRBJ2-2; D gene unclear. With 1 base removed from V and 7 bases from J, the gap between germline ends came to 10 bases. This CDR3 spans 14 amino acids. Germline assignment: CDR1 SGHAT and CDR2 FQNNGV. CDR3 sequence reads: CASSLVSHSGELFF. DNA for the CDR3: TGTGCCAGCAGCTTAGTGTCGCACAGCGGGGAGCTGTTTTTT.

The chain uses TRBV7-7 and TRBJ2-5; D not resolved. The J call could be wrong; TRBJ2-7 is a better fit for the DNA end. Germline loops: CDR1 SSHAT, CDR2 FNYEAQ (reference sequence). The CDR3 extends over 15 amino acids. The CDR3 DNA sequence: TGTGCCAGCAGCTTAGGGCCGATTATCAACTACGAGCAGTACGTC. Protein sequence: CASSLGPIINYEQYV.

This clonotype was detected only a few times. The J gene is TRBJ2-3, the V gene TRBV3-1; D is unclear. Germline CDR1 is LGHDT and CDR2 is YNNKEL (reference sequence). This CDR3 has 15 amino acids. Trimming pared 0 bases from V and 2 bases from J, leaving 9 bases between. CDR3 sequence reads: CASSQDLVSTDTQYF. DNA of the CDR3: TGTGCCAGCAGCCAAGATCTGGTCTCCACAGATACGCAGTATTTT.

This chain links TRBV6-1 with TRBJ1-2, with 7 bases identical to TRBD1. V dropped 8 bases and J dropped 6; count of bases not matched to a gene: 21. The germline V gene encodes CDR1 MNHNS and CDR2 SASEGT. The CDR3 extends over 17 amino acids. The CDR3 DNA reads as TGTGCCAGCTATTCCGGCGGAGACTTCAGACAGGGAAATGGCTACACCTTC. Translating gives CASYSGGDFRQGNGYTF.

The rearrangement joins TRBV4-3 to TRBJ1-2; perhaps TRBD1 as D (5 bases). V was trimmed by 0 bases and J by 4 bases, leaving 12 bases between them. Germline V CDR1 and CDR2: LGHNA, YSLEER. This CDR3 has 15 amino acids. The CDR3 region is CASSQDAKGTYGYTF. The CDR3 bases are TGCGCCAGCAGCCAAGACGCGAAGGGGACCTATGGCTACACCTTC.

This chain connects TRBV6-6 to TRBJ2-1; D is possibly TRBD2 (6 bases). Trimming cost V 7 bases and J 5 bases, with 15 bases left between them. The germline V gene has CDR1 MNHNY and CDR2 SVGAGI (reference sequence). This CDR3 has 14 residues. CDR3 DNA sequence: TGTGCCAGCACTCCCATCGGGGGTAACAATGAGCAGTTCTTC. It specifies CASTPIGGNNEQFF.

The chain carries TRBV20-1 and TRBJ2-7, with D perhaps given as TRBD1 or TRBD2 (5 bases each). Trimming cost V 6 bases and J 8 bases, with 14 bases left between them. The CDR3 is made up of 11 amino acids. Germline V gives CDR1 DFQATT, CDR2 SNEGSKA (reference sequence). CDR3 DNA: TGCAGTGCCACCCGGGGCAGCCAGCAGTACGTC. This translates into CSATRGSQQYV.

This clonotype was observed a few times. This chain uses TRBV5-1 with TRBJ1-2; 10 bases match TRBD1. Germline V CDR1 and CDR2: SGHRS, YFSETQ. The CDR3 length is 14 residues. The V and J ends lost 3 bases and 6 bases, in that order; junction bases with no gene match: 5. The CDR3 region is CASSSTGTGDGYTF. As DNA, the CDR3 is TGCGCCAGCAGCTCCACCGGGACAGGGGATGGCTACACCTTC.

This sequence joins TRBV29-1 and TRBJ1-5; D is possibly TRBD1 (5 bases). This CDR3 region has 14 residues. The germline gives CDR1 SQVTM, CDR2 ANQGSEA. V dropped 0 bases and J dropped 6 bases, with 12 bases sitting between them. The CDR3 nucleotides read TGCAGCGTTGAAGATGGGGCTCGGGGTCAGCCCCAGCATTTT. Translation gives CSVEDGARGQPQHF.

This clonotype was recorded only once. V usage is TRBV6-5 and J usage is TRBJ1-2; the match to TRBD1 covers 12 bases. V trimming: 6 bases; J trimming: 7 bases; junction bases outside the gene matches: 12. The germline V gene has CDR1 MNHEY and CDR2 SVGAGI. The CDR3 length is 16 residues. The CDR3 sequence: CASSPDPGQGASGYTF. CDR3 nucleotides: TGTGCCAGCAGCCCCGACCCGGGACAGGGGGCGTCTGGCTACACCTTC.

This clonotype was seen a few times. The chain employs TRBV7-8 and TRBJ1-4, with 7 nucleotides matching TRBD1. Germline V gene lookup returns CDR1 SGHVS and CDR2 FQNEAQ. The J segment lost 3 bases and the V segment lost 8 bases, leaving 12 bases of the junction unmatched. The CDR3 has 16 amino acids. The CDR3 spells CASFRQGLRANEKLFF. The CDR3 coding sequence is TGTGCCAGCTTCCGACAGGGACTCAGGGCTAATGAAAAACTGTTTTTT.

This clonotype has just a few counts. V and J are TRBV7-2 and TRBJ2-3; D may be TRBD1 or TRBD2 (6 bases each). Germline values: CDR1 SGHTA, CDR2 FQGNSA. V was pared by 6 bases and J by 2 bases, with 15 bases between. This CDR3 region has 15 residues. CDR3 sequence: CASSREGGFTDTQYF. In DNA, the CDR3 is TGTGCCAGCAGTCGAGAAGGGGGGTTCACAGATACGCAGTATTTT.